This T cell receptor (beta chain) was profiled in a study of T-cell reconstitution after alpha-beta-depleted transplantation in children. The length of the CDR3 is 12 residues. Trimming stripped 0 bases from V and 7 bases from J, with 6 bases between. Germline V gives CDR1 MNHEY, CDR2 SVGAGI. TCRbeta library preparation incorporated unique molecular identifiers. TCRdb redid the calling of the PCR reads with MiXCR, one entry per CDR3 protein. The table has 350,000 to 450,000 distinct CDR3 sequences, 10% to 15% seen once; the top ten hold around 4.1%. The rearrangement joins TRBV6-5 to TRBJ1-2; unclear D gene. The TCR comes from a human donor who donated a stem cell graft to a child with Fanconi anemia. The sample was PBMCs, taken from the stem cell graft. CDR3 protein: CASSYSWGGYTF. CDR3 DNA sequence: TGTGCCAGCAGTTACTCATGGGGTGGCTACACCTTC.